The rows below give T cell receptor beta chains drawn from one sample of a study of CD8 T cells in Susac syndrome. TCRdb re-derived calls from the immunoSEQ multiplex PCR reads in MiXCR, one entry per CDR3 protein. The sample holds nearly 70,000 distinct CDR3 sequences, 85% to 95% seen once. The sequencing input was CD8+ T cells from PBMCs. The receptor source for this set is a human donor in good health. CDR3s include the opening cysteine and the closing phenylalanine or tryptophan. D genes are given only for firm matches. The listing skips clone size in some rows; elsewhere it reads once, few, many or a size class.

d_call	v_call	clone_size	j_call	cdr3_aa	cdr3_nt
NA	TRBV27	few	TRBJ2-3	CASSLGAGTDTQYF	TGTGCCAGCAGTTTGGGGGCAGGCACAGATACGCAGTATTTT
TRBD1	TRBV7-3	NA	TRBJ2-2	CASSLMEGGAGTGELFF	TGTGCCAGCAGCTTAATGGAAGGGGGCGCGGGCACCGGGGAGCTGTTTTTT
TRBD2	TRBV27	NA	TRBJ2-1	CASSSLVGGNEQFF	TGTGCCAGCAGTTCCCTCGTGGGAGGGAATGAGCAGTTCTTC
TRBD2	TRBV14	NA	TRBJ2-3	CASSQDQRPGLGTDTQYF	TGTGCCAGCAGCCAAGATCAGAGGCCGGGACTAGGGACAGATACGCAGTATTTT
NA	TRBV25-1	NA	TRBJ2-3	CASSRGVTQYF	TGTGCCAGCAGTAGGGGTGTTACGCAGTATTTT
NA	TRBV12-3/TRBV12-4	NA	TRBJ2-3	CASSLSDDGDTQYF	TGTGCCAGCAGTTTGTCGGACGATGGAGATACGCAGTATTTT
NA	TRBV25-1	NA	TRBJ1-2	CASSELGQGPNYGYTF	TGTGCCAGCAGTGAATTAGGTCAGGGGCCCAACTATGGCTACACCTTC
NA	TRBV19	NA	TRBJ1-6	CASTLGQGPSSPLHF	TGTGCCAGTACTCTGGGTCAGGGTCCGTCTTCACCCCTCCACTTT
NA	TRBV15	NA	TRBJ1-1	CATLRGVGTEAFF	TGTGCCACCCTAAGGGGGGTAGGCACTGAAGCTTTCTTT
TRBD1	TRBV29-1	NA	TRBJ1-2	CSVDGDSRNYGYTF	TGCAGCGTTGATGGGGACAGCAGGAACTATGGCTACACCTTC
NA	TRBV4-1	NA	TRBJ2-5	CASSHGGETQYF	TGCGCCAGCAGCCATGGGGGGGAGACCCAGTACTTC
TRBD1	TRBV7-9	once	TRBJ2-1	CASSRRAGTGTYNEQFF	TGTGCCAGCAGCCGCAGAGCCGGGACAGGGACCTACAATGAGCAGTTCTTC
TRBD2	TRBV9	NA	TRBJ2-1	CASSYGTSGGAYNEQFF	TGTGCCAGCAGTTACGGGACTAGCGGGGGGGCCTACAATGAGCAGTTCTTC
NA	TRBV29-1	once	TRBJ1-4	CSVEGAGDEKLFF	TGCAGCGTTGAAGGGGCAGGAGATGAAAAACTGTTTTTT
NA	TRBV29-1	NA	TRBJ2-7	CSVRLASYEQYF	TGCAGCGTGCGGTTGGCATCCTACGAGCAGTACTTC
NA	TRBV4-2	NA	TRBJ2-5	CASSQDPRISGLETQYF	TGTGCCAGCAGCCAAGATCCCCGTATTAGCGGTTTAGAGACCCAGTACTTC
NA	TRBV7-3	NA	TRBJ1-1	CASSSKIPGEAFF	TGTGCCAGCAGCTCTAAAATTCCGGGCGAAGCTTTCTTT
NA	TRBV29-1	NA	TRBJ2-7	CSALNRSYSYEQYF	TGCAGCGCCTTAAACAGGAGTTACTCCTACGAGCAGTACTTC
NA	TRBV4-2	NA	TRBJ1-6	CASSPEGRSPLHF	TGTGCCAGCAGCCCCGAGGGAAGGTCACCCCTCCACTTT
TRBD1	TRBV4-3	NA	TRBJ2-1	CASSQDKRDRVDEQFF	TGCGCCAGCAGCCAAGATAAACGGGACAGGGTGGATGAGCAGTTCTTC
NA	TRBV6-1	NA	TRBJ2-3	CASTTSPADYTDTQYF	TGTGCCAGCACTACTTCCCCAGCGGACTACACAGATACGCAGTATTTT
NA	TRBV7-3	NA	TRBJ2-1	CASSPSVRGYNEQFF	TGTGCCAGCAGCCCCAGTGTTAGAGGCTACAATGAGCAGTTCTTC
NA	TRBV29-1	NA	TRBJ2-3	CSVKGGTSTDTQYF	TGCAGCGTCAAGGGGGGAACAAGCACAGATACGCAGTATTTT
NA	TRBV12-5	NA	TRBJ2-1	CASGLTYNEQFF	TGTGCTAGTGGTTTAACCTACAATGAGCAGTTCTTC
NA	TRBV12-3/TRBV12-4	once	TRBJ1-1	CASTFRVNTEAFF	TGTGCCAGCACTTTCAGAGTGAACACTGAAGCTTTCTTT
NA	TRBV15	NA	TRBJ1-1	CATSRGRLNTEAFF	TGTGCCACCAGCAGAGGCAGACTGAACACTGAAGCTTTCTTT
NA	TRBV30	once	TRBJ1-1	CAWSQQGYTEAFF	TGTGCCTGGAGTCAACAGGGCTACACTGAAGCTTTCTTT
NA	TRBV13	NA	TRBJ1-2	CASSRSVGGDGGYTF	TGTGCCAGCAGCCGCTCGGTGGGGGGCGATGGAGGCTACACCTTC
TRBD1	TRBV11-2	once	TRBJ2-5	CASTERGREYQETQYF	TGTGCCAGCACCGAAAGGGGGCGAGAGTACCAAGAGACCCAGTACTTC
NA	TRBV3-1	NA	TRBJ1-2	CASSPAGTHNYGYTF	TGTGCCAGCAGCCCGGCGGGGACACATAACTATGGCTACACCTTC
NA	TRBV4-1	once	TRBJ2-7	CASSQGFTGSYEQYF	TGCGCCAGCAGCCAGGGGTTCACAGGTTCCTACGAGCAGTACTTC
TRBD2	TRBV7-3	NA	TRBJ2-5	CASSSLAGRQETQYF	TGTGCCAGCAGCTCACTAGCGGGGAGGCAAGAGACCCAGTACTTC
NA	TRBV29-1	NA	TRBJ2-2	CSVVETGELFF	TGCAGCGTTGTCGAGACCGGGGAGCTGTTTTTT
NA	TRBV19	NA	TRBJ2-3	CASAGAGTGYTDTQYF	TGTGCCAGTGCGGGGGCCGGGACCGGATACACAGATACGCAGTATTTT
NA	TRBV29-1	NA	TRBJ2-1	CSVVAVPYNEQFF	TGCAGCGTTGTGGCGGTTCCCTACAATGAGCAGTTCTTC
NA	TRBV7-9	once	TRBJ1-6	CASSPSPLGLVDSPLHF	TGTGCCAGCAGCCCGAGTCCCCTCGGGCTTGTGGATTCACCCCTCCACTTT
NA	TRBV7-9	NA	TRBJ1-5	CASSLARPATGETQPQHF	TGTGCCAGCAGCTTAGCGCGACCCGCAACGGGGGAAACTCAGCCCCAGCATTTT
TRBD1	TRBV7-2	NA	TRBJ2-1	CASRLTGGQTLDNEQFF	TGTGCCAGCAGACTGACAGGGGGCCAAACTCTAGACAATGAGCAGTTCTTC
TRBD2	TRBV2	NA	TRBJ2-3	CASSERGGPDTQYF	TGTGCCAGCAGTGAACGGGGGGGCCCAGATACGCAGTATTTT
TRBD1	TRBV29-1	once	TRBJ2-1	CSVGGTGGFNEQFF	TGCAGCGTGGGGGGGACAGGGGGGTTCAATGAGCAGTTCTTC
NA	TRBV4-3	NA	TRBJ2-2	CASSLHPGNGELFF	TGCGCCAGCAGCCTTCACCCAGGGAACGGGGAGCTGTTTTTT
NA	TRBV29-1	NA	TRBJ1-5	CSVEDPPWPQHF	TGCAGCGTTGAAGACCCGCCTTGGCCCCAGCATTTT
TRBD1	TRBV29-1	NA	TRBJ1-4	CSVGSRGREKLFF	TGCAGCGTTGGAAGCAGGGGGAGAGAAAAACTGTTTTTT
NA	TRBV28	NA	TRBJ2-1	CASSLSRGSSYNEQFF	TGTGCCAGCAGTTTAAGTCGGGGGAGCTCCTACAATGAGCAGTTCTTC
NA	TRBV20-1	once	TRBJ2-5	CSARDYGGEVQTQYF	TGCAGTGCTAGAGATTACGGCGGGGAGGTACAGACCCAGTACTTC
TRBD2	TRBV7-9	NA	TRBJ2-3	CASSLSQRDTDTQYF	TGTGCCAGCAGCTTATCCCAGCGGGACACAGATACGCAGTATTTT
NA	TRBV15	NA	TRBJ1-2	CATSRDRGSGYGYTF	TGTGCCACCAGCAGAGATAGGGGGAGCGGCTATGGCTACACCTTC
TRBD1	TRBV19	NA	TRBJ1-1	CASSPHRGGMNTEAFF	TGTGCCAGTAGTCCCCACAGGGGGGGAATGAACACTGAAGCTTTCTTT
TRBD1	TRBV9	NA	TRBJ2-5	CASSGDSPGKTQYF	TGTGCCAGCAGCGGGGACAGCCCCGGAAAGACCCAGTACTTC
TRBD1	TRBV7-6	NA	TRBJ1-6	CASSSTGQGDNSPLHF	TGTGCCAGCAGCTCGACCGGACAGGGGGATAATTCACCCCTCCACTTT
NA	TRBV7-9	NA	TRBJ1-2	CASRSIKGYEGYTF	TGTGCCAGCAGATCAATTAAGGGGTATGAAGGCTACACCTTC
NA	TRBV28	NA	TRBJ1-2	CASSLRLGYGYTF	TGTGCCAGCAGTTTGCGGCTGGGGTATGGCTACACCTTC
NA	TRBV27	NA	TRBJ2-2	CASSPPNTGELFF	TGTGCCAGCAGTCCTCCTAACACCGGGGAGCTGTTTTTT
NA	TRBV7-2	NA	TRBJ2-7	CASSQDSYYEQYF	TGTGCCAGCAGCCAGGACAGCTACTACGAGCAGTACTTC
TRBD1	TRBV27	NA	TRBJ2-1	CAKRTGLNNEQFF	TGTGCCAAACGGACAGGGCTAAACAATGAGCAGTTCTTC
NA	TRBV29-1	NA	TRBJ2-2	CSVADRPGELFF	TGCAGCGTGGCTGACAGGCCCGGGGAGCTGTTTTTT
NA	TRBV2	NA	TRBJ2-3	CATYLRTSTDTQYF	TGTGCCACTTACCTTAGAACTAGCACAGATACGCAGTATTTT
NA	TRBV7-9	NA	TRBJ2-5	CASSPHRVQETQYF	TGTGCCAGCAGCCCGCACAGGGTTCAAGAGACCCAGTACTTC
TRBD1	TRBV13	NA	TRBJ2-6	CASSGTGSSGANVLTF	TGTGCCAGCAGCGGGACAGGGTCTTCTGGGGCCAACGTCCTGACTTTC
NA	TRBV29-1	NA	TRBJ1-1	CSGRSYGTEAFF	TGCAGCGGGAGGTCCTATGGCACTGAAGCTTTCTTT